The 31 T cell receptor beta chains below all came from one sample that was sequenced in a study of cytomegalovirus exposure and HLA in healthy donors (dated by TCRdb to 2016 to 2017). Libraries were made using the immunoSEQ multiplex PCR assay. A mixture of 60 forward primers for TCR Vbeta segments and 13 reverse primers for TCR Jbeta segments was used in the multiplex PCR. TCRdb carries this immuneACCESS record with in-frame sequences only. Its versions omit some clonotypes, under half of them owing to an unresolved V gene in the studies checked, with the rest unexplained. A total of 250,000 to 350,000 clones appear in this sample, 70% to 90% of them only once. The ten largest clones add up to roughly 4% of the sample. The sample consisted of PBMCs. These TCRs come from a man in his forties or fifties in good health and CMV-seropositive.

The gene calls are TRBV7-8 and TRBJ2-1, with D tentatively TRBD2 (5 bases). Germline loops: CDR1 SGHVS, CDR2 FQNEAQ. V lost 5 bases to trimming and J lost 3 bases, with 17 bases between them. The CDR3 spans 16 residues. The chain's CDR3 is CASSPTGAAHYNEQFF. CDR3 DNA sequence: TGTGCCAGCAGCCCTACTGGAGCGGCTCACTACAATGAGCAGTTCTTC.

The J gene is TRBJ2-1, the V gene TRBV7-9; 10 nucleotides line up with TRBD1. CDR1 and CDR2 from the germline V gene are SEHNR and FQNEAQ (reference sequence). Unmatched junction bases numbered 6, after V lost 5 bases and J lost 5 bases. The CDR3 length is 15 residues. The CDR3 bases are TGTGCCAGCAGCGCCAGGGACAGGGGCGACAATGAGCAGTTCTTC. Amino acids: CASSARDRGDNEQFF. Drawing the rest from reference TRBV7-9 and TRBJ2-1, the complete variable domain is DTGVSQNPRHKITKRGQNVTFRCDPISEHNRLYWYRQTLGQGPEFLTYFQNEAQLEKSRLLSDRFSAERPKGSFSTLEIQRTEQGDSAMYLCASSARDRGDNEQFFGPGTRLTVL.

The chain is built from TRBV28 and TRBJ1-1; tentative D call: TRBD1 (5 bases). CDR1 MDHEN and CDR2 SYDVKM come from the germline V gene. The CDR3 sequence is 16 residues long. The germline V and J ends were trimmed by 5 bases and 2 bases, with 18 bases remaining between them. In DNA form, the CDR3 reads TGTGCCAGCAGTCCCCGACGACAGAGATTCAACACTGAAGCTTTCTTT. This encodes CASSPRRQRFNTEAFF.

This chain uses TRBV29-1 with TRBJ1-1; D is perhaps TRBD1 (6 bases). CDR1 is SQVTM, CDR2 ANQGSEA, per germline. The CDR3 sequence is 14 residues long. Deletions cut 4 bases from V and 1 base from J, with 13 bases between. In nucleotides, the CDR3 is TGCAGCGTTGGCCAGGGGCGTGGGAACACTGAAGCTTTCTTT. Translated: CSVGQGRGNTEAFF.

The V call is TRBV27, the J call TRBJ2-1; maybe TRBD2 (7 bases). The CDR3 is 13 residues long. Germline CDR1 reads MNHEY; CDR2 reads SMNVEV (reference sequence). V shed 10 bases and J shed 10 bases, with 20 bases lying between them. The DNA for the CDR3 is TGTGCCACTTGGGGAGGGGGGTCATTCGAGCAGTTCTTC. Its protein is CATWGGGSFEQFF.

The chain uses TRBV9 and TRBJ2-2; D is perhaps TRBD2 (5 bases). The CDR3 is made up of 14 amino acids. Trimming left V 2 bases short and J 4 bases short, with 9 bases between. The germline V gene encodes CDR1 SGDLS and CDR2 YYNGEE. CDR3 nucleotides: TGTGCCAGCAGCGTTGGACTCCTCACCGGGGAGCTGTTTTTT. It codes for CASSVGLLTGELFF.

The chain carries TRBV4-1 and TRBJ1-1, with D perhaps matching TRBD1 (5 bases). The germline gives CDR1 MGHRA, CDR2 YSYEKL. V lost 0 bases, J lost 5 bases, and 16 bases lay in between. The CDR3 consists of 16 residues. The CDR3 DNA reads as TGCGCCAGCAGCCAAGATAATCCCAGGGCGGCAACTGAAGCTTTCTTT. The encoded protein is CASSQDNPRAATEAFF.

The rearrangement uses TRBV29-1 and TRBJ1-1; D is perhaps TRBD1 (5 bases). Germline CDR1 is SQVTM and CDR2 is ANQGSEA. The CDR3 is 15 residues long. V lost 6 bases and J 7 bases, leaving 24 bases between the germline ends. The CDR3 DNA follows: TGCAGCGTGGCCCGGGGGGATAGCTTAGAATTTGAAGCTTTCTTT. Its protein is CSVARGDSLEFEAFF.

J is TRBJ2-1 and V is TRBV28; 7 nucleotides align to TRBD1. This CDR3 spans 17 amino acids. The germline CDR1 and CDR2 sequences are MDHEN and SYDVKM. V lost 6 bases and J lost 4; bases outside the gene matches: 15. This CDR3 is CASSSLEGTEKYNEQFF. CDR3 DNA sequence: TGTGCCAGCAGCTCCCTAGAGGGGACAGAAAAATACAATGAGCAGTTCTTC.

This chain links TRBV10-1 with TRBJ2-1; TRBD1 is a possible D gene (7 bases). Trimming removed 2 bases from V and 0 bases from J, with 14 bases in between. The V gene's germline CDR1 is WNHNN and CDR2 SYGVQD (reference sequence). The CDR3 runs 17 residues. The CDR3 sequence is CASSEPGDSPSYNEQFF. The CDR3 region has the DNA TGCGCCAGCAGTGAGCCGGGGGACAGTCCCTCCTACAATGAGCAGTTCTTC.

V gene TRBV7-3 combines with J gene TRBJ2-5, with 9 bases fitting TRBD2. Germline-derived CDR1 and CDR2 are SGHTA and FQGTGA. J was trimmed by 5 bases and V by 2 bases; bases with no gene match: 6. The CDR3 totals 15 residues. The CDR3 DNA follows: TGTGCCAGCAGCTTAGGAGGCGGGAGGGCCGAGACCCAGTACTTC. This translates into CASSLGGGRAETQYF.

The chain recombines TRBV7-9 with TRBJ2-7, with 7 bases fitting TRBD1. Germline V gene sequence: CDR1 SEHNR, CDR2 FQNEAQ (reference sequence). The CDR3 consists of 13 residues. Losses at the gene ends were 5 bases for V and 5 bases for J; bases not matched to a gene: 6. DNA for the CDR3: TGTGCCAGCAGCCCTAGACAGGGTGACGAGCAGTACTTC. It yields the protein CASSPRQGDEQYF.

The V call is TRBV27, the J call TRBJ2-2, with D possibly TRBD2 on 5 matching bases. CDR3 length: 17 residues. Looked up from germline, CDR1 is MNHEY and CDR2 is SMNVEV (reference sequence). The V and J ends lost 5 bases and 3 bases respectively, with 19 bases between them. The CDR3 region is CASSNAIPGSYTGELFF. DNA for the CDR3: TGTGCCAGCAGTAACGCCATCCCGGGAAGCTACACCGGGGAGCTGTTTTTT.

This rearrangement joins TRBV5-4 to TRBJ2-7; D call uncertain. Trimming took 2 bases from V and 10 from J, leaving 16 bases between them. CDR3 length: 13 residues. Germline CDR1 SGHNT, CDR2 YYREEE (reference sequence). CDR3 region: CASSLSSAQTQYF. CDR3 DNA: TGTGCCAGCAGCTTAAGTTCTGCTCAGACTCAGTACTTC.

The chain has TRBV2 and TRBJ2-3; 8 nucleotides line up with TRBD2. This CDR3 is built from 15 residues. The germline V gene encodes CDR1 SNHLY and CDR2 FYNNEI. The V gene end was trimmed by 6 bases and the J gene end by 5 bases; junction bases not matched to a gene: 10. The DNA for the CDR3 is TGTGCCAGCAGCCCAGCGGGAGTTATGGGAGATACGCAGTATTTT. Encoded protein: CASSPAGVMGDTQYF. The entire variable domain, with the rest obtained from reference TRBV2 and TRBJ2-3, is as follows: EPEVTQTPSHQVTQMGQEVILRCVPISNHLYFYWYRQILGQKVEFLVSFYNNEISEKSEIFDDQFSVERPDGSNFTLKIRSTKLEDSAMYFCASSPAGVMGDTQYFGPGTRLTVL.

The chain carries TRBV28 and TRBJ2-7; perhaps TRBD1 as D (5 bases). The CDR3 has 15 residues. The V end lost 6 bases, the J end lost 2 bases, and 17 bases lay between the germline ends. From germline, CDR1 is MDHEN and CDR2 SYDVKM. CDR3 loop: CASRTRQYPTYEQYF. CDR3 bases: TGTGCCAGCAGAACTCGACAGTACCCTACCTACGAGCAGTACTTC.

In nucleotides, the CDR3 is TGTGCCAGCAGCGAATCGACTAGCGGGAGGTTAAATGAGCAGTTCTTC. It is translated as CASSESTSGRLNEQFF. The V and J genes are TRBV7-8 and TRBJ2-1, with 13 bases identical to TRBD2. This CDR3 is 16 amino acids long. CDR1 and CDR2 from the germline V gene are SGHVS and FQNEAQ. The V and J ends lost 5 bases and 7 bases, in that order; junction bases with no gene match: 8. The entire variable domain, with the rest obtained from reference TRBV7-8 and TRBJ2-1, is as follows: GAGVSQSPRYKVAKRGQDVALRCDPISGHVSLFWYQQALGQGPEFLTYFQNEAQLDKSGLPSDRFFAERPEGSVSTLKIQRTQQEDSAVYLCASSESTSGRLNEQFFGPGTRLTVL.

V usage is TRBV7-9 and J usage is TRBJ2-1; 10 positions match TRBD2. The CDR3 covers 16 residues. Trimming took 7 bases from V and 8 from J; bases not matched to a gene: 14. Looked up from germline, CDR1 is SEHNR and CDR2 is FQNEAQ (reference sequence). This CDR3 reads CASTTSPGTSVHEQFF. In DNA form, the CDR3 reads TGTGCCAGCACCACCTCTCCCGGGACTAGCGTTCATGAGCAGTTCTTC. The full variable domain, rest sourced from reference TRBV7-9 and TRBJ2-1, is DTGVSQNPRHKITKRGQNVTFRCDPISEHNRLYWYRQTLGQGPEFLTYFQNEAQLEKSRLLSDRFSAERPKGSFSTLEIQRTEQGDSAMYLCASTTSPGTSVHEQFFGPGTRLTVL.

CDR3 region: CASSSKTGLLMNTEAFF. The CDR3 bases are TGTGCCAGCAGCTCCAAAACAGGGCTACTGATGAACACTGAAGCTTTCTTT. This rearrangement joins TRBV7-3 to TRBJ1-1, with D perhaps matching TRBD1 (6 bases). CDR3 length: 17 amino acids. The germline V gene has CDR1 SGHTA and CDR2 FQGTGA. Trimming took 4 bases from V and 0 from J, leaving 18 bases between them. Full variable domain (rest looked up from reference TRBV7-3 and TRBJ1-1): GAGVSQTPSNKVTEKGKYVELRCDPISGHTALYWYRQSLGQGPEFLIYFQGTGAADDSGLPNDRFFAVRPEGSVSTLKIQRTERGDSAVYLCASSSKTGLLMNTEAFFGQGTRLTVV.

The chain couples TRBV6-5 to TRBJ2-7, with D possibly being TRBD1 (5 bases). V was pared by 7 bases and J by 3 bases, with 19 bases between. The germline V gene encodes CDR1 MNHEY and CDR2 SVGAGI. The CDR3 contains 15 residues. The CDR3 spells CASMARQGFVYEQYF. CDR3 DNA sequence: TGTGCCAGCATGGCTCGGCAGGGCTTTGTCTACGAGCAGTACTTC.

The chain joins TRBV5-1 to TRBJ2-3, with D uncertain. This CDR3 spans 13 amino acids. Germline V CDR1 and CDR2: SGHRS, YFSETQ. With 2 bases removed from V and 4 bases from J, the gap between germline ends came to 8 bases. CDR3 nucleotide sequence: TGCGCCAGCAGCTTATCGAGCTCAGATACGCAGTATTTT. Its translation: CASSLSSSDTQYF.

This chain joins TRBV10-3 and TRBJ2-1; perhaps TRBD1 as D (5 bases). V was shortened by 3 bases and J by 7 bases, with 10 bases between the two germline ends. Per the germline V gene, CDR1 is ENHRY and CDR2 is SYGVKD. The CDR3 runs to 13 residues. The CDR3 spells CAISDRQGNEQFF. For the CDR3, the DNA is TGTGCCATCAGTGATAGGCAGGGAAATGAGCAGTTCTTC.

This chain connects TRBV11-2 to TRBJ2-1; D is possibly TRBD2 (6 bases). This CDR3 is built from 14 residues. The germline V and J ends were trimmed by 4 bases and 8 bases, with 15 bases remaining between them. CDR1 and CDR2 (germline): SGHAT, FQNNGV. In DNA, the CDR3 is TGTGCCAGCAGCTGGGGACTCCCCGGGGATGAGCAGTTCTTC. It translates to CASSWGLPGDEQFF.

This chain uses TRBV6-1 with TRBJ1-4; 7 nucleotides agree with TRBD1. Per germline, CDR1 MNHNS and CDR2 SASEGT. V trimming: 5 bases; J trimming: 8 bases; junction bases outside the gene matches: 11. This CDR3 comprises 15 residues. The CDR3 nucleotides read TGTGCCAGCAGTACGACCCAGGGGGAGGAGGAAAAACTGTTTTTT. As protein: CASSTTQGEEEKLFF.

This clone was seen once. The chain couples TRBV2 to TRBJ2-2, with 10 bases aligning to TRBD1. The trim removed 6 bases at V and 5 bases at J, leaving 6 bases unmatched. The germline V gene encodes CDR1 SNHLY and CDR2 FYNNEI. The CDR3 consists of 15 residues. The CDR3, as DNA: TGTGCCAGCAGCCGGGGACAGGGGAGGACCGGGGAGCTGTTTTTT. Protein sequence: CASSRGQGRTGELFF. The full variable domain, with the rest looked up from reference TRBV2 and TRBJ2-2, is EPEVTQTPSHQVTQMGQEVILRCVPISNHLYFYWYRQILGQKVEFLVSFYNNEISEKSEIFDDQFSVERPDGSNFTLKIRSTKLEDSAMYFCASSRGQGRTGELFFGEGSRLTVL.

This rearrangement joins TRBV5-1 to TRBJ2-1; 10 bases agree with TRBD2. Germline CDR1 reads SGHRS; CDR2 reads YFSETQ. The ends lost 0 bases at V and 6 bases at J; junction bases unmatched: 3. The CDR3 loop spans 15 amino acids. CDR3 DNA: TGCGCCAGCAGCTTGGTTCTAGCGGGAGTCAATGAGCAGTTCTTC. Residues: CASSLVLAGVNEQFF.

The genes are TRBV7-8 and TRBJ2-7; a weak D match, TRBD1 (5 bases). V was shortened by 0 bases and J by 1 base, with 10 bases between the two germline ends. The CDR3 consists of 15 residues. From germline, CDR1 is SGHVS and CDR2 FQNEAQ. The CDR3 is CASSLATGASYEQYF. CDR3 in DNA: TGTGCCAGCAGCTTAGCAACAGGTGCATCCTACGAGCAGTACTTC.

The chain is built from TRBV27 and TRBJ2-1; the D is unclear. There are 12 residues in the CDR3. Trimming left V 3 bases short and J 6 bases short, with 6 bases between. The V gene's germline CDR1 is MNHEY and CDR2 SMNVEV (reference sequence). CDR3 coding DNA: TGTGCCAGCAGTTTGGGCACCAATGAGCAGTTCTTC. Its protein is CASSLGTNEQFF.

This clone was picked up a small number of times. This rearrangement joins TRBV2 to TRBJ1-1; D ambiguous. This CDR3 is 13 amino acids long. The ends were cut back, 3 bases at V and 6 bases at J, with 11 bases in the middle. In germline, CDR1 is SNHLY, CDR2 FYNNEI. CDR3 amino acids: CASSDDQEAEAFF. The CDR3 nucleotides are TGTGCCAGCAGTGATGACCAGGAGGCTGAAGCTTTCTTT.

With regard to this clone: This same CDR3 is encoded by further DNA sequences in the sample. The chain couples TRBV27 to TRBJ2-1; TRBD1 might be the D (6 bases). This CDR3 contains 13 residues. V was shortened by 3 bases and J by 4 bases, with 7 bases between the two germline ends. Germline CDR1 MNHEY, CDR2 SMNVEV (reference sequence). CDR3 sequence reads: CASSFGQYNEQFF. CDR3 coding DNA: TGTGCCAGCAGTTTCGGACAGTACAATGAGCAGTTCTTC.

Concerning this clone itself: A much larger clone is a single base away; this may be a read error. At the DNA level, this CDR3 is encoded by other sequences in the same sample as well. DNA for the CDR3: TGTGCCAGCAGTTTCGACAGGGGCTATGGCTACACCTTC. It translates to CASSFDRGYGYTF. V and J are TRBV28 and TRBJ1-2, with 8 positions matching TRBD1. Trimming took 3 bases from V and 4 from J; bases not matched to a gene: 1. CDR3 length equals 13 residues. Germline-derived CDR1 and CDR2 are MDHEN and SYDVKM.